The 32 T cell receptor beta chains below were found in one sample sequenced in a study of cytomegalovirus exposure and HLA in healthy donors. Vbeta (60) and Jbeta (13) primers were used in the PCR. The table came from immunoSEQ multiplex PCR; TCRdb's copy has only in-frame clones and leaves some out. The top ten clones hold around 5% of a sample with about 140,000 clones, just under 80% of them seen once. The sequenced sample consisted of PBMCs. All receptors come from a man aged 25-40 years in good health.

Here the CDR3 reads CAWNGGTNEQFF. The CDR3 coding sequence is TGTGCCTGGAATGGGGGGACCAATGAGCAGTTCTTC. V and J are TRBV30 and TRBJ2-1, with D tentatively TRBD2 (6 bases). Trimming shortened V by 4 bases and J by 6 bases, and 10 bases separated the two germline ends. This CDR3 comprises 12 residues. CDR1 is GTSNPN and CDR2 is SVGIG in the germline V gene (reference sequence).

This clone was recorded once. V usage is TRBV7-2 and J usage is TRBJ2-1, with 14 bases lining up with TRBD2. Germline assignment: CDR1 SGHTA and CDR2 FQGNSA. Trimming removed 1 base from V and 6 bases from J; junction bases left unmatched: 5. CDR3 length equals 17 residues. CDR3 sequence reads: CASSLGLAGGGGNEQFF. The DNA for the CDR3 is TGTGCCAGCAGCTTAGGACTAGCGGGAGGGGGGGGCAATGAGCAGTTCTTC. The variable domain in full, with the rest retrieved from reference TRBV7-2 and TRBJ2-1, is GAGVSQSPSNKVTEKGKDVELRCDPISGHTALYWYRQSLGQGLEFLIYFQGNSAPDKSGLPSDRFSAERTGGSVSTLTIQRTQQEDSAVYLCASSLGLAGGGGNEQFFGPGTRLTVL.

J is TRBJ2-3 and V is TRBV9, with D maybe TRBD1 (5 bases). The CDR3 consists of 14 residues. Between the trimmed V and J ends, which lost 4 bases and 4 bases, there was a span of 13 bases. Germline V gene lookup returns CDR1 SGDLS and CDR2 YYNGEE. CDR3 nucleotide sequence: TGTGCCAGCAGCATCCACGGACAATCAGATACGCAGTATTTT. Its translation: CASSIHGQSDTQYF.

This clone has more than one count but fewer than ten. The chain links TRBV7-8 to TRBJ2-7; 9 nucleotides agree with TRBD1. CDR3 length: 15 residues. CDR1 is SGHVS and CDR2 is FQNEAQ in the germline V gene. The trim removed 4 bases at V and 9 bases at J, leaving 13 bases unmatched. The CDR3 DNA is TGTGCCAGCAGCTCCAGTGGGACAGGGCCGGATCGGCAGTACTTC. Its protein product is CASSSSGTGPDRQYF.

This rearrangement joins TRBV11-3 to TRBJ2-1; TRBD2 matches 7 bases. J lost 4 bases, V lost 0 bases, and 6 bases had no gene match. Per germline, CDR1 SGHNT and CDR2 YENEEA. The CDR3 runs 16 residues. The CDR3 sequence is CASSLEARGGYNEQFF. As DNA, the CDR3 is TGTGCCAGCAGCTTAGAAGCACGCGGGGGATACAATGAGCAGTTCTTC.

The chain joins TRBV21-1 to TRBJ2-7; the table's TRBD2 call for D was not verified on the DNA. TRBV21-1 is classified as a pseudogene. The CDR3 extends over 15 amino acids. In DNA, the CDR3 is TGTGCCAGCAGCAAAAAGCGGGAGAGCTCCTACGAGCAGTACTTC. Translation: CASSKKRESSYEQYF.

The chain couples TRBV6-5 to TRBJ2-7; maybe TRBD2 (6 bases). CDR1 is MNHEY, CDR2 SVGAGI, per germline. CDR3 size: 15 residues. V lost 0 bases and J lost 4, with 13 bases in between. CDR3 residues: CASSYSAGFQYEQYF. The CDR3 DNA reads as TGTGCCAGCAGTTACTCCGCGGGATTCCAGTACGAGCAGTACTTC.

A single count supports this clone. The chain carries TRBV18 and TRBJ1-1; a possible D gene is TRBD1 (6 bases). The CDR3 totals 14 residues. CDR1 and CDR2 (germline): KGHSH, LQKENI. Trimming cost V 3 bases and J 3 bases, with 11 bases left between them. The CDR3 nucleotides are TGTGCCAGCTCACCCACCAACAGGGACACTGAAGCTTTCTTT. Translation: CASSPTNRDTEAFF. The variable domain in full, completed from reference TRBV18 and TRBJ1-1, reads NAGVMQNPRHLVRRRGQEARLRCSPMKGHSHVYWYRQLPEEGLKFMVYLQKENIIDESGMPKERFSAEFPKEGPSILRIQQVVRGDSAAYFCASSPTNRDTEAFFGQGTRLTVV.

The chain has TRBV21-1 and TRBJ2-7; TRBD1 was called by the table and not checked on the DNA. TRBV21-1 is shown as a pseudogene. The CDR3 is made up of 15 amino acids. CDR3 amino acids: CASTIRDTPFGGQYF. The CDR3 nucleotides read TGTGCCAGCACCATCCGGGACACACCATTTGGAGGGCAGTACTTC.

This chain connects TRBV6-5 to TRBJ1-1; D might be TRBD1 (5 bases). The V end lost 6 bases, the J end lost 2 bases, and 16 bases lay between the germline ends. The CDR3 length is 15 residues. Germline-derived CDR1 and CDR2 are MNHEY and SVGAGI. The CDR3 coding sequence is TGTGCCAGCAGGGGTCTTACCAGGGTAAACACTGAAGCTTTCTTT. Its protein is CASRGLTRVNTEAFF.

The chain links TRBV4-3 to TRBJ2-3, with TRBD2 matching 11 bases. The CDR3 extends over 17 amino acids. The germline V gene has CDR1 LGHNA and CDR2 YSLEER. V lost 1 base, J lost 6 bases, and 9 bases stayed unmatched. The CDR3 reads CASSQVGPSGRTDTQYF. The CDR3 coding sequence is TGCGCCAGCAGCCAAGTAGGTCCTAGCGGGAGGACGGATACGCAGTATTTT.

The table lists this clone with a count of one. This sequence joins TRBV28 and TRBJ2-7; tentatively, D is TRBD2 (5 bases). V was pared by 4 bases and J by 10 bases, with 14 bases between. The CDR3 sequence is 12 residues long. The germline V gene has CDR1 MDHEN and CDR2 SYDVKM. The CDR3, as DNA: TGTGCCAGCAGTTCCTTACTCCGGGGTCAGTACTTC. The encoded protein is CASSSLLRGQYF.

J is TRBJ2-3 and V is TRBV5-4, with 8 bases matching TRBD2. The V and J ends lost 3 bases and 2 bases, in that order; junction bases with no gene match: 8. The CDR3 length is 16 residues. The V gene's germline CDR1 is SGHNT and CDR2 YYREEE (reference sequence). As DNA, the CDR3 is TGTGCCAGCAGCTCGGGACTAGGGGCGGTCACAGATACGCAGTATTTT. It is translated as CASSSGLGAVTDTQYF.

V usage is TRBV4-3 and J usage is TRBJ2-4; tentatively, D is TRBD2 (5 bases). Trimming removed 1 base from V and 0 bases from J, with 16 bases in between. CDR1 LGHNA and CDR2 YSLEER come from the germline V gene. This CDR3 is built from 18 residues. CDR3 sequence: CASSQGAGPATAKNIQYF. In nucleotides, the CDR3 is TGCGCCAGCAGCCAAGGGGCGGGCCCCGCCACAGCCAAAAACATTCAGTACTTC.

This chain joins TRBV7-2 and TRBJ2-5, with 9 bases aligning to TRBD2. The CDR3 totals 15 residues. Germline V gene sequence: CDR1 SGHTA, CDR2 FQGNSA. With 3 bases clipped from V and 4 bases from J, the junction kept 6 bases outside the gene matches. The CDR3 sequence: CASSFQGSGRETQYF. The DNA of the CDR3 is TGTGCCAGCAGCTTCCAAGGTAGCGGGAGAGAGACCCAGTACTTC. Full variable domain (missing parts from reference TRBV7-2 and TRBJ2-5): GAGVSQSPSNKVTEKGKDVELRCDPISGHTALYWYRQSLGQGLEFLIYFQGNSAPDKSGLPSDRFSAERTGGSVSTLTIQRTQQEDSAVYLCASSFQGSGRETQYFGPGTRLLVL.

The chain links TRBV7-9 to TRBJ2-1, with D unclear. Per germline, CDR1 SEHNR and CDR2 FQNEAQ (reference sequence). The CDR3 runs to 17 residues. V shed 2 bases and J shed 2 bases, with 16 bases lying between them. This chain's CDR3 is CASSLRSAPKPYNEQFF. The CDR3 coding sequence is TGTGCCAGCAGCTTACGATCCGCGCCCAAACCCTACAATGAGCAGTTCTTC.

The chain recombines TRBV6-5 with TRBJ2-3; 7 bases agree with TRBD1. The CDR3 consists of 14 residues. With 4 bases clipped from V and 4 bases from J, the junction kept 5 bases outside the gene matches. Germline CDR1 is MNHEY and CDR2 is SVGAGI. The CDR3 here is CASSWDSGSDTQYF. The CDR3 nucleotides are TGTGCCAGCAGTTGGGACAGTGGATCAGATACGCAGTATTTT.

DNA of the CDR3: TGTGCCAGCAGATCAACTTACGGGGAGCTGTTTTTT. Protein: CASRSTYGELFF. This rearrangement joins TRBV7-2 to TRBJ2-2; no clear D gene. Germline V gene lookup returns CDR1 SGHTA and CDR2 FQGNSA. The CDR3 consists of 12 residues. V was cut by 6 bases and J by 7 bases, with 9 bases left in between.

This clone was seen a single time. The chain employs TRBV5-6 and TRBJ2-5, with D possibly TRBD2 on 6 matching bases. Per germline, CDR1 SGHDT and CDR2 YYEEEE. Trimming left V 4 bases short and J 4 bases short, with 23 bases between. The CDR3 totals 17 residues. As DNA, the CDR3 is TGTGCCAGCAGCCCGAACCCCGGGAGTAGCCCCAGAGAGACCCAGTACTTC. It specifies CASSPNPGSSPRETQYF.

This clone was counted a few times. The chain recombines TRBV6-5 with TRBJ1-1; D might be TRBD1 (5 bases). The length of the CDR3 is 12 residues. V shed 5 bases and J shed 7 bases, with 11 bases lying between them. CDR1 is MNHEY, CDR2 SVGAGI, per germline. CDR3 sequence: CASSPRGNEAFF. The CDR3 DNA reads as TGTGCCAGCAGTCCACGGGGGAATGAAGCTTTCTTT.

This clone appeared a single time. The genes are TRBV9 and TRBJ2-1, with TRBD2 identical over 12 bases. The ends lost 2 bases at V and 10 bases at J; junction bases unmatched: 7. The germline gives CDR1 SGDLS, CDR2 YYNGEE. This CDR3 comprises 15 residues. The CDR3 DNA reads TGTGCCAGCAGCGTTGGGACTAGCGGGTTCGCCGAGCAGTTCTTC. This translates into CASSVGTSGFAEQFF.

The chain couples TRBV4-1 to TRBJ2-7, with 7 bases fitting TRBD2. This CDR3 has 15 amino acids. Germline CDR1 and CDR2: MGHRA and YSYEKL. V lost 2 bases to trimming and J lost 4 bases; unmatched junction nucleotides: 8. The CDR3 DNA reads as TGCGCCAGCAGCCAAAAAGGGGAGGGAACGTACGAGCAGTACTTC. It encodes CASSQKGEGTYEQYF.

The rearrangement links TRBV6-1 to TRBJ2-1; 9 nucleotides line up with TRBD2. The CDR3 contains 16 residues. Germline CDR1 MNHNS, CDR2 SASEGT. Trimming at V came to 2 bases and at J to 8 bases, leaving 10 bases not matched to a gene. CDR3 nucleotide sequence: TGTGCCAGCAGTGAAATGGTAGCGGGAGAGGCAGATGAGCAGTTCTTC. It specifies CASSEMVAGEADEQFF.

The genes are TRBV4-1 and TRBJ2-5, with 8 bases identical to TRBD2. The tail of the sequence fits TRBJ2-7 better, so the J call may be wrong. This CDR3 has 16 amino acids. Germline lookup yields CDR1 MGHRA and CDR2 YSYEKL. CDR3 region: CASSQSGGTRRYEQYF. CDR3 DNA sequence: TGCGCCAGCAGCCAATCGGGGGGGACTAGGCGGTACGAGCAGTACTTC.

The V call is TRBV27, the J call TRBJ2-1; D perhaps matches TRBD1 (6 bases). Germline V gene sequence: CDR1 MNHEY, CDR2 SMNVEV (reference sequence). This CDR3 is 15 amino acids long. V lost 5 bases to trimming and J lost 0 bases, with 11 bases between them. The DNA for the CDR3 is TGTGCCAGCAGTACGGGACACCTCTCCTACAATGAGCAGTTCTTC. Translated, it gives CASSTGHLSYNEQFF.

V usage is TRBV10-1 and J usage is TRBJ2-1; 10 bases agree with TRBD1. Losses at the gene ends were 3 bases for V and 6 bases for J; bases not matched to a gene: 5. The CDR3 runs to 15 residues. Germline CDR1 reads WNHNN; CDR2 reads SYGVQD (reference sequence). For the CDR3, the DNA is TGCGCCAGCAGTGACCCGGGACAGGGGTTCAATGAGCAGTTCTTC. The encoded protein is CASSDPGQGFNEQFF.

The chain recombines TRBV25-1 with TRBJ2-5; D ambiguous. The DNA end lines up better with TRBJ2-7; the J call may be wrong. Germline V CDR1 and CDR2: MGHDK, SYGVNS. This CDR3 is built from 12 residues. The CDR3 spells CASSEFPYEQYF. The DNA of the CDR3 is TGTGCCAGCAGTGAATTCCCCTACGAGCAGTACTTC.

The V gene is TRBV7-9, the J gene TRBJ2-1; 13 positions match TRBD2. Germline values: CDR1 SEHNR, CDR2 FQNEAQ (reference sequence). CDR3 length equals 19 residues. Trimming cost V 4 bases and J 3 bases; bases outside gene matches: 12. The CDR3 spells CASSSTRLAGGWSYNEQFF. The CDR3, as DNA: TGTGCCAGCAGCTCCACCCGACTAGCGGGAGGATGGAGCTACAATGAGCAGTTCTTC. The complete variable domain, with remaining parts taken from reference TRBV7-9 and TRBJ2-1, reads DTGVSQNPRHKITKRGQNVTFRCDPISEHNRLYWYRQTLGQGPEFLTYFQNEAQLEKSRLLSDRFSAERPKGSFSTLEIQRTEQGDSAMYLCASSSTRLAGGWSYNEQFFGPGTRLTVL.

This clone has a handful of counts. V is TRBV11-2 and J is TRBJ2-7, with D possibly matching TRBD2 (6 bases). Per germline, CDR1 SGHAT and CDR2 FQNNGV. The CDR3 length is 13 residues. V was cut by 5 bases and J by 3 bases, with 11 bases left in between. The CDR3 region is CASSPRGIYEQYF. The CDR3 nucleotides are TGTGCCAGCAGCCCCCGGGGGATCTACGAGCAGTACTTC. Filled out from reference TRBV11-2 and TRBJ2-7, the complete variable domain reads EAGVAQSPRYKIIEKRQSVAFWCNPISGHATLYWYQQILGQGPKLLIQFQNNGVVDDSQLPKDRFSAERLKGVDSTLKIQPAKLEDSAVYLCASSPRGIYEQYFGPGTRLTVT.

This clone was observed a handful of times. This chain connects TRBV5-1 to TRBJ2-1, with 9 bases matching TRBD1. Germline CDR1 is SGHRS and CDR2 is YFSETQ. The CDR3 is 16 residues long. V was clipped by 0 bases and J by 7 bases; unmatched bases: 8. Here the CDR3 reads CASSLGGTGSFNEQFF. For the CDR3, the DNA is TGCGCCAGCAGCTTGGGGGGGACAGGGTCCTTTAATGAGCAGTTCTTC. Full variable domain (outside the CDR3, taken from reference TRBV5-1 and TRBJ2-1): KAGVTQTPRYLIKTRGQQVTLSCSPISGHRSVSWYQQTPGQGLQFLFEYFSETQRNKGNFPGRFSGRQFSNSRSEMNVSTLELGDSALYLCASSLGGTGSFNEQFFGPGTRLTVL.

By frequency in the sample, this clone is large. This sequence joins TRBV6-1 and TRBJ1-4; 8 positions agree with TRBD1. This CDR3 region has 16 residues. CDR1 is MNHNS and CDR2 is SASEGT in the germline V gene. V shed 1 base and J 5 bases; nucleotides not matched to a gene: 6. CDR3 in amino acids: CASSEGGGQGNEKLFF. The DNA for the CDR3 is TGTGCCAGCAGTGAAGGAGGAGGACAGGGAAATGAAAAACTGTTTTTT.

CDR3 region: CASARGGGRTYEQYF. DNA for the CDR3: TGTGCCAGCGCCCGTGGGGGCGGTCGAACCTACGAGCAGTACTTC. The V gene is TRBV6-5, the J gene TRBJ2-7, with a weak D call TRBD1 (6 bases). CDR1 is MNHEY and CDR2 is SVGAGI in the germline V gene. The CDR3 has 15 residues. The germline V and J ends were trimmed by 8 bases and 2 bases, with 19 bases remaining between them.